A single sample is the source of the 18 T cell receptor beta chains below, sequenced in a study of blood T cells in healthy people across ages (dated by TCRdb to between 2014 and 2017). To prepare the library, 5' RACE was applied. Reads for this sample came from an Illumina HiSeq 2500. A second roughly 6 to 11 cycle PCR used a sample-barcoded 5' primer and a J-beta primer mix. TCRdb redid the processing of the public reads, applying fastp at Q25 and MiXCR, and retained in-frame beta chains. A single entry per CDR3 protein holds the most common genes and DNA from its merged rows. Present in this sample are approximately 940,000 distinct CDR3 sequences, about 48% of which were seen just once. 13% of the sample is taken by the ten largest. What was sequenced was blood. The receptors derive from a man aged 25 to 45 in good health.

A few counts support this clonotype. DNA for the CDR3: TGCAGTGCTACCTCGGACAGGGTGGGTCAGCCCCAGCATTTT. Translating it yields CSATSDRVGQPQHF. The chain has TRBV20-1 and TRBJ1-5, with 8 bases identical to TRBD1. Germline loops: CDR1 DFQATT, CDR2 SNEGSKA (reference sequence). The V and J ends lost 4 bases and 6 bases, in that order; junction bases with no gene match: 8. The CDR3 spans 14 residues.

The V and J genes are TRBV20-1 and TRBJ2-1, with D possibly being TRBD2 (6 bases). V was pared by 6 bases and J by 3 bases, with 15 bases between. CDR3 length: 14 residues. Germline V gene lookup returns CDR1 DFQATT and CDR2 SNEGSKA (reference sequence). This CDR3 is CSAGNSGYYNEQFF. The CDR3 DNA follows: TGCAGTGCAGGGAATAGCGGATACTACAATGAGCAGTTCTTC.

This clonotype appeared a few times. This chain connects TRBV3-1 to TRBJ2-1, with 7 bases lining up with TRBD1. Germline V gene data show CDR1 as LGHDT and CDR2 as YNNKEL (reference sequence). V lost 0 bases, J lost 4 bases, and 6 bases stayed unmatched. The CDR3 spans 16 residues. CDR3 protein: CASSQDGNRGYNEQFF. The CDR3, as DNA: TGTGCCAGCAGCCAAGACGGGAACAGGGGTTACAATGAGCAGTTCTTC.

V usage is TRBV7-2 and J usage is TRBJ2-2; TRBD2 matches 9 bases. V lost 7 bases and J lost 6; bases outside the gene matches: 3. This CDR3 has 13 residues. CDR1 and CDR2 (germline): SGHTA, FQGNSA. The CDR3 DNA sequence: TGTGCCAGCAACCGCGGGGGGGCCGGGGAGCTGTTTTTT. Translated, it gives CASNRGGAGELFF. The full variable domain, in which reference TRBV7-2 and TRBJ2-2 provide the parts outside the CDR3, is GAGVSQSPSNKVTEKGKDVELRCDPISGHTALYWYRQSLGQGLEFLIYFQGNSAPDKSGLPSDRFSAERTGGSVSTLTIQRTQQEDSAVYLCASNRGGAGELFFGEGSRLTVL.

The chain uses TRBV12-3 or TRBV12-4 and TRBJ1-1; D uncertain. CDR3 length equals 12 residues. The germline V and J ends were trimmed by 7 bases and 4 bases, with 10 bases remaining between them. The CDR3: CASTILGTEAFF. The CDR3 DNA is TGTGCCAGCACCATCCTGGGCACTGAAGCTTTCTTT.

The chain recombines TRBV10-3 with TRBJ2-3; 12 positions match TRBD1. The junction had 10 bases not matched to a gene; V was cut back by 8 bases and J by 1 base. CDR1 is ENHRY and CDR2 is SYGVKD in the germline V gene. This CDR3 region has 17 residues. The CDR3 is CAISKGTGGAGTDTQYF. As DNA, the CDR3 is TGTGCCATCTCTAAGGGGACAGGGGGCGCTGGCACAGATACGCAGTATTTT.

The V and J genes are TRBV28 and TRBJ1-1; 11 bases are a match to TRBD1. The CDR3 contains 16 residues. CDR1 is MDHEN and CDR2 is SYDVKM in the germline V gene. V shed 9 bases, J shed 5 bases, and the junction held 14 bases outside the gene matches. This CDR3 is CASDRPDRGRLTEAFF. The CDR3 DNA reads TGTGCCAGTGACCGTCCGGACAGGGGGCGGCTGACTGAAGCTTTCTTT.

CDR3 region: CAIRQGSNEQFF. The CDR3 bases are TGTGCCATCAGACAGGGGAGCAATGAGCAGTTCTTC. The J gene is TRBJ2-1, the V gene TRBV10-3; 7 bases align to TRBD1. V was pared by 6 bases and J by 6 bases, with 2 bases of the junction left unmatched. CDR3 size: 12 residues. Germline loops: CDR1 ENHRY, CDR2 SYGVKD.

This clonotype was seen at least ten times. The chain joins TRBV4-1 to TRBJ2-1; D remains ambiguous. The CDR3 runs 10 residues. Deletions cut 8 bases from V and 5 bases from J, with 4 bases between. Germline CDR1 MGHRA, CDR2 YSYEKL. CDR3 region: CASANNEQFF. For the CDR3, the DNA is TGCGCCAGCGCTAACAATGAGCAGTTCTTC.

This clonotype was seen a handful of times. V is TRBV27 and J is TRBJ1-2; D may be TRBD1 (5 bases). V lost 2 bases and J lost 6, with 10 bases in between. The CDR3 is 13 residues long. From germline, CDR1 is MNHEY and CDR2 SMNVEV (reference sequence). The CDR3, as DNA: TGTGCCAGCAGTTTACGCGGGGCGGATGGCTACACCTTC. Translated: CASSLRGADGYTF.

In this sample, this clonotype turned up a few times. The chain is built from TRBV7-3 and TRBJ2-1; 7 bases align to TRBD2. The germline gives CDR1 SGHTA, CDR2 FQGTGA. The CDR3 contains 15 residues. The V segment lost 5 bases and the J segment 5 bases; nucleotides outside the gene matches: 9. CDR3 in amino acids: CASSPGGTGNNEQFF. The DNA of the CDR3 is TGTGCCAGCAGCCCGGGGGGTACGGGAAACAATGAGCAGTTCTTC. Looking up the rest from reference TRBV7-3 and TRBJ2-1 gives the full variable domain: GAGVSQTPSNKVTEKGKYVELRCDPISGHTALYWYRQSLGQGPEFLIYFQGTGAADDSGLPNDRFFAVRPEGSVSTLKIQRTERGDSAVYLCASSPGGTGNNEQFFGPGTRLTVL.

The J gene is TRBJ2-1, the V gene TRBV20-1, with 12 nucleotides matching TRBD2. The germline V gene encodes CDR1 DFQATT and CDR2 SNEGSKA (reference sequence). Trimming took 1 base from V and 3 from J; bases not matched to a gene: 4. The CDR3 length is 16 residues. CDR3: CSARVLAGGLYNEQFF. The DNA of the CDR3 is TGCAGTGCTAGAGTGCTAGCGGGGGGGCTCTACAATGAGCAGTTCTTC.

The table lists this clonotype with a few counts. The chain couples TRBV27 to TRBJ2-1, with D uncertain. Germline CDR1 reads MNHEY; CDR2 reads SMNVEV (reference sequence). This CDR3 contains 13 residues. Trimming took off 6 bases at V and 6 bases at J, with 12 bases between the two ends. CDR3 region: CASRPAGINEQFF. CDR3 bases: TGTGCCAGCAGACCAGCCGGTATCAATGAGCAGTTCTTC.

In this sample, this clonotype turned up a few times. V gene TRBV5-1 combines with J gene TRBJ2-5; no reliable D call. The CDR3 runs to 14 residues. Germline V gives CDR1 SGHRS, CDR2 YFSETQ. Between the trimmed V and J ends, which lost 0 bases and 5 bases, there was a span of 11 bases. The CDR3 loop is CASSLAIAGETQYF. CDR3 DNA sequence: TGCGCCAGCAGCTTGGCCATAGCTGGCGAGACCCAGTACTTC.

The chain links TRBV10-3 to TRBJ2-1; TRBD2 agrees at 10 bases. V lost 6 bases to trimming and J lost 6 bases; unmatched junction nucleotides: 8. Germline values: CDR1 ENHRY, CDR2 SYGVKD. The CDR3 spans 15 residues. The CDR3 DNA is TGTGCCATCAGAGAGACTAGCGGGCTCGGCAATGAGCAGTTCTTC. Amino acid sequence: CAIRETSGLGNEQFF.

The V gene is TRBV3-1, the J gene TRBJ2-3, with D uncertain. Per germline, CDR1 LGHDT and CDR2 YNNKEL (reference sequence). The CDR3 sequence is 14 residues long. V was shortened by 2 bases and J by 2 bases, with 8 bases between the two germline ends. CDR3 residues: CASSQIVVTDTQYF. In DNA form, the CDR3 reads TGTGCCAGCAGCCAAATTGTCGTCACAGATACGCAGTATTTT.

The chain employs TRBV7-6 and TRBJ2-3; tentatively, D is TRBD2 (5 bases). The CDR3 extends over 16 amino acids. V dropped 1 base and J dropped 4 bases, with 15 bases sitting between them. The germline V gene has CDR1 SGHVS and CDR2 FNYEAQ. This CDR3 reads CASSLGRPGFADTQYF. In DNA form, the CDR3 reads TGTGCCAGCAGCTTAGGGCGGCCGGGATTCGCAGATACGCAGTATTTT.

This clonotype was seen a handful of times. The rearrangement uses TRBV4-1 and TRBJ2-5, with D unresolved. Between the trimmed V and J ends, which lost 6 bases and 5 bases, there was a span of 7 bases. The CDR3 extends over 11 amino acids. CDR1 is MGHRA, CDR2 YSYEKL, per germline. The CDR3 DNA is TGCGCCAGCAGGGGTTTTGAGACCCAGTACTTC. Encoded protein: CASRGFETQYF.